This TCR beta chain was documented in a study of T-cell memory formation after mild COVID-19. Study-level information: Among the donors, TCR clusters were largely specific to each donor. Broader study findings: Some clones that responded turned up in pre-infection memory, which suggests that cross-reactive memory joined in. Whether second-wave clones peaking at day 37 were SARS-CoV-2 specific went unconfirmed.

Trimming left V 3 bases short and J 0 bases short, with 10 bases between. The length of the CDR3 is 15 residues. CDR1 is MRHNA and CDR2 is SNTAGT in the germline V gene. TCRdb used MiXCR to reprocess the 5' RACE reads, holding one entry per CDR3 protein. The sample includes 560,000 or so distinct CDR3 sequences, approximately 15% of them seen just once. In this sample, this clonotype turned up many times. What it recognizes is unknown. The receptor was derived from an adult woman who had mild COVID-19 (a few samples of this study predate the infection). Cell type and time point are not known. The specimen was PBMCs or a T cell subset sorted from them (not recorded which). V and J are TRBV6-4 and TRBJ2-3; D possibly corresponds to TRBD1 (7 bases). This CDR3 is CASSEQGTSTDTQYF. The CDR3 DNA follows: TGTGCCAGCAGTGAACAGGGGACTAGCACAGATACGCAGTATTTT.